This paragraph covers one TCR beta chain sequence. As yet, its antigen is unknown. Constant-segment primers were used for 5'RACE, and the resulting TCR alpha and TCR beta cDNA libraries carried sample barcodes and UMIs. Via MiXCR, TCRdb re-called the 5' RACE reads, giving one row per CDR3 protein. Among 300,000 or so distinct CDR3 sequences listed, approximately 16% were seen once. This sample is drawn from a study of T-cell memory formation after mild COVID-19. Across the whole study: TCR clusters mostly belonged to single donors. Study-wide results and caveats: Contracting clones, day 15 to 85, had balanced CD4/CD8, and later expanders favored CD4+. The pre-infection memory compartment contained some responding clones, suggesting cross-reactive memory joined.

This CDR3 region has 14 residues. Germline CDR1 and CDR2: SGHTS and YDEGEE. The ends were cut back, 0 bases at V and 5 bases at J, with 12 bases in the middle. The receptor was derived from a young man who had mild COVID-19 (a few samples of this study predate the infection). Cell type and time point are not known. The chain carries TRBV5-8 and TRBJ2-7; D gene ambiguous. Sequenced sample: PBMCs or a T cell subset sorted from them (not recorded which). The CDR3 DNA reads TGTGCCAGCAGCTTGGGGAAGGGATTCGACGAGCAGTACTTC. This gives the protein CASSLGKGFDEQYF.